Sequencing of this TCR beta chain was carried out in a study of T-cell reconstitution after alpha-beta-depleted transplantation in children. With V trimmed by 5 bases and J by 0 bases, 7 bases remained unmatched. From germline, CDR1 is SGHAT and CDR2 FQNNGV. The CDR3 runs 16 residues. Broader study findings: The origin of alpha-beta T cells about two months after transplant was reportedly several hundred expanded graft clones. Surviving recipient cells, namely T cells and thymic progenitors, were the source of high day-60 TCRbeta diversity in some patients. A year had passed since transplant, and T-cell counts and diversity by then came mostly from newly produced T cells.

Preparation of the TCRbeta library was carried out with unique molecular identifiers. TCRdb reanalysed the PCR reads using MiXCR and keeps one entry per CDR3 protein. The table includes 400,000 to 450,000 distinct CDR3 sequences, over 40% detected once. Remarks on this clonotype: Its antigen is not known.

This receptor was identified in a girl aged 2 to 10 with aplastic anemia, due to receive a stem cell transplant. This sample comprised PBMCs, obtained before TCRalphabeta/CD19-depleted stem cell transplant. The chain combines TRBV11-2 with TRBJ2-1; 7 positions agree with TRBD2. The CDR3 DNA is TGTGCCAGCAGCGTCTCTAGCGGTAGCTCCTACAATGAGCAGTTCTTC. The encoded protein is CASSVSSGSSYNEQFF. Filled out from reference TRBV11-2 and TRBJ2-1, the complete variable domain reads EAGVAQSPRYKIIEKRQSVAFWCNPISGHATLYWYQQILGQGPKLLIQFQNNGVVDDSQLPKDRFSAERLKGVDSTLKIQPAKLEDSAVYLCASSVSSGSSYNEQFFGPGTRLTVL.